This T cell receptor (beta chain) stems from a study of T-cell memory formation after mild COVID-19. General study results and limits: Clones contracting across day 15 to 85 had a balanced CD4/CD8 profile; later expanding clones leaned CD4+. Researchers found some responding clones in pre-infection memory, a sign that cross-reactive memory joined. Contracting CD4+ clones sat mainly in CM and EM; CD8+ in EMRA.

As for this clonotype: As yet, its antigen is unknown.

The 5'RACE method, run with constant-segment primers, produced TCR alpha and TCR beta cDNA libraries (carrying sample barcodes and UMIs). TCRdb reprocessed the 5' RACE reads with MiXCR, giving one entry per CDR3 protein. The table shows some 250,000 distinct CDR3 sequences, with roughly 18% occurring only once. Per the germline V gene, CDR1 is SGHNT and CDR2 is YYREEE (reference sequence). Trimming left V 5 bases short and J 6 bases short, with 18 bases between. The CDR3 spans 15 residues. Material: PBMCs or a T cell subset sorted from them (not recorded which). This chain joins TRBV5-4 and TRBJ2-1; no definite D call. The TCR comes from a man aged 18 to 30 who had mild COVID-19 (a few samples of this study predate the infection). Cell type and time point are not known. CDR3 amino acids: CASSPDSYFANEQFF. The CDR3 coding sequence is TGTGCCAGCAGTCCCGACTCTTATTTTGCCAATGAGCAGTTCTTC.